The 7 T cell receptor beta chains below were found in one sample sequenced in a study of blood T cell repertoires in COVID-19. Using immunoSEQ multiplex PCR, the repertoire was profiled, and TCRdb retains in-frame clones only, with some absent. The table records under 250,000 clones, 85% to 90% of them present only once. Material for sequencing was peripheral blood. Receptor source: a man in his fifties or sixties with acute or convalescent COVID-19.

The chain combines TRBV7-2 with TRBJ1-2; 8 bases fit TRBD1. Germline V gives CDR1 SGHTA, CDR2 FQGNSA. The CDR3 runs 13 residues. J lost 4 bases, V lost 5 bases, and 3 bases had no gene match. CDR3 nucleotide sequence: TGTGCCAGCAGCACCACAGGGGGCTATGGCTACACCTTC. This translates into CASSTTGGYGYTF. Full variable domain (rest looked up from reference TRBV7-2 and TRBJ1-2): GAGVSQSPSNKVTEKGKDVELRCDPISGHTALYWYRQSLGQGLEFLIYFQGNSAPDKSGLPSDRFSAERTGGSVSTLTIQRTQQEDSAVYLCASSTTGGYGYTFGSGTRLTVV.

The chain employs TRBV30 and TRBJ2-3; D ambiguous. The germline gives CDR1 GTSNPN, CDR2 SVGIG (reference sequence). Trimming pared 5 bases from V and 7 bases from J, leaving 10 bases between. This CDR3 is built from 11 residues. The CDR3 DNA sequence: TGTGCCTGGGGAAGGAGAAATACGCAGTATTTT. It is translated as CAWGRRNTQYF. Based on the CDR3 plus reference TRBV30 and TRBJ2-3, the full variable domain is SQTIHQWPATLVQPVGSPLSLECTVEGTSNPNLYWYRQAAGRGLQLLFYSVGIGQISSEVPQNLSASRPQDRQFILSSKKLLLSDSGFYLCAWGRRNTQYFGPGTRLTVL.

This CDR3 is CATSPTGLSNQPQHF. In nucleotides, the CDR3 is TGTGCCACCAGCCCGACAGGGCTTAGCAATCAGCCCCAGCATTTT. The chain carries TRBV24-1 and TRBJ1-5, with 7 bases that match TRBD1. Trimming removed 7 bases from V and 0 bases from J; junction bases left unmatched: 5. This CDR3 has 15 residues. Germline lookup yields CDR1 KGHDR and CDR2 SFDVKD.

As DNA, the CDR3 is TGCGCCAGCAGCCAAGATCCAGCAGGGGGTGCCTATGGCTACACCTTC. Translating gives CASSQDPAGGAYGYTF. The V gene is TRBV4-3, the J gene TRBJ1-2, with 7 bases aligning to TRBD1. The CDR3 runs 16 residues. J lost 4 bases, V lost 0 bases, and 8 bases had no gene match. Germline V gene lookup returns CDR1 LGHNA and CDR2 YSLEER.

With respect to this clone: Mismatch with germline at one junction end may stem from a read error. The DNA for the CDR3 is TGTGCCAGCTCACCGGTCGGGGATCGGGGGGAGCAGAACTTC. It codes for CASSPVGDRGEQNF. The V gene is TRBV18, the J gene TRBJ2-7; TRBD2 matches 7 bases. The CDR3 is made up of 14 amino acids. Germline CDR1 is KGHSH and CDR2 is LQKENI.

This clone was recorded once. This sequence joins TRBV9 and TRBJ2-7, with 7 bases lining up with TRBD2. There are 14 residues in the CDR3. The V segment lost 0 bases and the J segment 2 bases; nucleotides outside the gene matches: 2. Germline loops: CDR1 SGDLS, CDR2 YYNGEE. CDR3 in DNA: TGTGCCAGCAGCGTAGGGCGGGAGACCTACGAGCAGTACTTC. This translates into CASSVGRETYEQYF.

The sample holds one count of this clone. This chain's CDR3 is CASSIGQGGYNEQFF. The CDR3 coding sequence is TGTGCCAGTAGTATTGGGCAGGGAGGGTACAATGAGCAGTTCTTC. The rearrangement links TRBV19 to TRBJ2-1; the match to TRBD2 covers 7 bases. The germline V gene encodes CDR1 LNHDA and CDR2 SQIVND (reference sequence). V was pared by 3 bases and J by 4 bases, with 6 bases of the junction left unmatched. The CDR3 extends over 15 amino acids.